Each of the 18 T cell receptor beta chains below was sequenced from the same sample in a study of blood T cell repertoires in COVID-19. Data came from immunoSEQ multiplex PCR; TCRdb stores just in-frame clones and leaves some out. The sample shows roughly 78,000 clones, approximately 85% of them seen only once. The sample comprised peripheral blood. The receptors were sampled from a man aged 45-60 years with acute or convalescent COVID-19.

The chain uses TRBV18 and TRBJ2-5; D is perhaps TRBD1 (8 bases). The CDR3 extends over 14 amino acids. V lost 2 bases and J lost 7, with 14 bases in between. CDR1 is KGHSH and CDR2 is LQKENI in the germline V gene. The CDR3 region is CASSPDYRGGTQYF. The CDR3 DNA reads TGTGCCAGCTCACCAGACTACAGGGGGGGGACCCAGTACTTC.

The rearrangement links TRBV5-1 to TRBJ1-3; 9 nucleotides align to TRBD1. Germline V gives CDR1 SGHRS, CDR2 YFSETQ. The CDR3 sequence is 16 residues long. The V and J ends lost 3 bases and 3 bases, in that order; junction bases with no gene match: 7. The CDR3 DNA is TGCGCCAGCAGCTCTTCCCGGGACAGGGTTGGAAACACCATATATTTT. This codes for CASSSSRDRVGNTIYF.

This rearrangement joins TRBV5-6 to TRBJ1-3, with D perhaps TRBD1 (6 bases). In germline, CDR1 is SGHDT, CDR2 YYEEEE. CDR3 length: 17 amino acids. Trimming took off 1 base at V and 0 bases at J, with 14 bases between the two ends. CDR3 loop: CASSLRVTGPSGNTIYF. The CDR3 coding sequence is TGTGCCAGCAGCTTGAGGGTCACAGGGCCCTCTGGAAACACCATATATTTT. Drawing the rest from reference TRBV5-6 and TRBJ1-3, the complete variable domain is DAGVTQSPTHLIKTRGQQVTLRCSPKSGHDTVSWYQQALGQGPQFIFQYYEEEERQRGNFPDRFSGHQFPNYSSELNVNALLLGDSALYLCASSLRVTGPSGNTIYFGEGSWLTVV.

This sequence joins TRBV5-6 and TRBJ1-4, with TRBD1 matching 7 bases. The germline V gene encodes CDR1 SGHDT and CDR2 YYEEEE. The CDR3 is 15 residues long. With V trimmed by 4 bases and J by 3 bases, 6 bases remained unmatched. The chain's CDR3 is CASSLGTVSNEKLFF. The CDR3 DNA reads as TGTGCCAGCAGCCTAGGGACAGTGTCTAATGAAAAACTGTTTTTT. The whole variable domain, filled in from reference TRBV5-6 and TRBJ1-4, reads DAGVTQSPTHLIKTRGQQVTLRCSPKSGHDTVSWYQQALGQGPQFIFQYYEEEERQRGNFPDRFSGHQFPNYSSELNVNALLLGDSALYLCASSLGTVSNEKLFFGSGTQLSVL.

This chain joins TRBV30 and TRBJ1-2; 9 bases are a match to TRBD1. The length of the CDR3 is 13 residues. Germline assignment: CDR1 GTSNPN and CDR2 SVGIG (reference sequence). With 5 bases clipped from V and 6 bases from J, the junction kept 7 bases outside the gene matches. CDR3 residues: CAWGTGYSHGYTF. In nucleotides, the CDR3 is TGTGCCTGGGGGACAGGGTACAGTCATGGCTACACCTTC.

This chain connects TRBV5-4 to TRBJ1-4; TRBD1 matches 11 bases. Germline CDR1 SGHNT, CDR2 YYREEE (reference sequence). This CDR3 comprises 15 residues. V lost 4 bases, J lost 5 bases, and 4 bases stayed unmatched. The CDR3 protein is CASSVRTGGNEKLFF. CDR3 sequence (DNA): TGTGCCAGCAGCGTAAGGACAGGGGGCAATGAAAAACTGTTTTTT.

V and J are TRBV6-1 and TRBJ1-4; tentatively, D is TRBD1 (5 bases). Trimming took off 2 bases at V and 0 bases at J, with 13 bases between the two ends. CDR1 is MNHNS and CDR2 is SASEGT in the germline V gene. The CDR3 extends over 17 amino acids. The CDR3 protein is CASSELNRKATNEKLFF. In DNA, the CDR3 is TGTGCCAGCAGTGAATTGAACAGGAAAGCAACTAATGAAAAACTGTTTTTT.

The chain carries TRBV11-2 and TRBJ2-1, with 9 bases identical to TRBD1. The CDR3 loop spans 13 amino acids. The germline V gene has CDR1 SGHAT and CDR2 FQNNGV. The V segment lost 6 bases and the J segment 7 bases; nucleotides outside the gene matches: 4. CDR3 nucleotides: TGTGCCAGCAGACAGGGGGCGGGGAATGAGCAGTTCTTC. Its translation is CASRQGAGNEQFF.

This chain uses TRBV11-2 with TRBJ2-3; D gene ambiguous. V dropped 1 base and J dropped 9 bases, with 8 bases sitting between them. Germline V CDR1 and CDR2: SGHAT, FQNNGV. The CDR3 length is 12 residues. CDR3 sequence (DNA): TGTGCCAGCAGCTTAGTGCCGGAGACGCAGTATTTT. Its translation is CASSLVPETQYF.

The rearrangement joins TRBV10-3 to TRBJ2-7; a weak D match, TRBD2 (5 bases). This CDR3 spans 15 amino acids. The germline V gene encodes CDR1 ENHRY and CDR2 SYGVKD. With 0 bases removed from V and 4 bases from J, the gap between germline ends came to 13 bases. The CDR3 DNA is TGTGCCATCAGTGAGTCCGGGAATCGGATATACGAGCAGTACTTC. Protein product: CAISESGNRIYEQYF.

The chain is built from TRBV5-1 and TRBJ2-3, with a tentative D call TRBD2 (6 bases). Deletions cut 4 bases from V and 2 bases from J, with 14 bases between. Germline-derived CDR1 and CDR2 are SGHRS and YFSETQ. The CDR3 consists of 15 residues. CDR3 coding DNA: TGCGCCAGCAGCATCTCTAGCGACTACACAGATACGCAGTATTTT. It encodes CASSISSDYTDTQYF.

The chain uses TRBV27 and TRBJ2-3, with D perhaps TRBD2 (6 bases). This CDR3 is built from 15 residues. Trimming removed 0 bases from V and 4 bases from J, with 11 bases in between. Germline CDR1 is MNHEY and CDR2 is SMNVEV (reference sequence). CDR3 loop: CASSLSTSKADTQYF. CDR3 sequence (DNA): TGTGCCAGCAGTTTATCTACTAGCAAGGCAGATACGCAGTATTTT.

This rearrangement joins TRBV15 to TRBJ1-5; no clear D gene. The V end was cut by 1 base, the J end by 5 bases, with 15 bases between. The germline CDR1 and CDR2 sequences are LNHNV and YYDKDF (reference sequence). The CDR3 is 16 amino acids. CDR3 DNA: TGTGCCACCAGCAGAGGCCGGGAACACACTTATCAGCCCCAGCATTTT. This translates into CATSRGREHTYQPQHF.

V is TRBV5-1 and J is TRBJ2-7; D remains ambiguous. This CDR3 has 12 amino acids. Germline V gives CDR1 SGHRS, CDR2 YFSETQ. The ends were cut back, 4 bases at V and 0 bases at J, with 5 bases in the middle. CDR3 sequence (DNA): TGCGCCAGCAGCCCCAGCTCCTACGAGCAGTACTTC. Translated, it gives CASSPSSYEQYF.

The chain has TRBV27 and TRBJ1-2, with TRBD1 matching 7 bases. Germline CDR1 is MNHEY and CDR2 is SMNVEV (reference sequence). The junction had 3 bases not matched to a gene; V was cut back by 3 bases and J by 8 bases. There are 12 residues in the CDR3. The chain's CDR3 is CASSLTGQGYTF. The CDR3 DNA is TGTGCCAGCAGTTTGACAGGGCAAGGCTACACCTTC.

The CDR3 DNA follows: TGCGCCAGCAGCCCCCAGCCACTAGCGGAAGAGACCCAGTACTTC. This gives the protein CASSPQPLAEETQYF. The chain combines TRBV4-1 with TRBJ2-5, with 8 bases matching TRBD2. In germline, CDR1 is MGHRA, CDR2 YSYEKL. The CDR3 consists of 15 residues. V gave up 4 bases and J gave up 3 bases; unmatched junction bases: 7.

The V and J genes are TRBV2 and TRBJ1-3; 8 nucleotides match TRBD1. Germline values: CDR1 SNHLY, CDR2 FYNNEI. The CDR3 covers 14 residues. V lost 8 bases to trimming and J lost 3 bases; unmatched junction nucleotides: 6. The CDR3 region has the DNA TGTGCCAGCCAACCAGGGGGCAGTGGAAACACCATATATTTT. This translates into CASQPGGSGNTIYF. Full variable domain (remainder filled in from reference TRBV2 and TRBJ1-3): EPEVTQTPSHQVTQMGQEVILRCVPISNHLYFYWYRQILGQKVEFLVSFYNNEISEKSEIFDDQFSVERPDGSNFTLKIRSTKLEDSAMYFCASQPGGSGNTIYFGEGSWLTVV.

This CDR3 is CATQWTGGNYEQYF. CDR3 DNA sequence: TGTGCCACCCAATGGACAGGGGGCAATTACGAGCAGTACTTC. The chain joins TRBV6-5 to TRBJ2-7, with 11 bases aligning to TRBD1. The CDR3 runs to 14 residues. V shed 10 bases and J 4 bases; nucleotides not matched to a gene: 9. CDR1 is MNHEY and CDR2 is SVGAGI in the germline V gene.